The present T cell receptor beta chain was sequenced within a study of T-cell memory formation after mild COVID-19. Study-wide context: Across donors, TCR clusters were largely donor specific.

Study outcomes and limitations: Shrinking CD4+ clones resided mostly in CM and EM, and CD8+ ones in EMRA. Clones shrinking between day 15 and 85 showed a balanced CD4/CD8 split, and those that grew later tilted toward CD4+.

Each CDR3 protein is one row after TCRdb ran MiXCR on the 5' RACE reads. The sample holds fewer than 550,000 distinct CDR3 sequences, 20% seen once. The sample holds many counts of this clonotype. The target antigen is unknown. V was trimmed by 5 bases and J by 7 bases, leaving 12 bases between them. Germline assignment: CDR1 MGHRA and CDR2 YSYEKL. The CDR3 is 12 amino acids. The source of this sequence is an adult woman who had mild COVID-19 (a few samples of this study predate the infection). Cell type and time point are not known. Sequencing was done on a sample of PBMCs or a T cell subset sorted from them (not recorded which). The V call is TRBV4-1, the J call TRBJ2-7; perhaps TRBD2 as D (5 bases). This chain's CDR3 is CASSLPPGEQYF. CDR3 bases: TGCGCCAGCAGCTTGCCCCCGGGGGAGCAGTACTTC.